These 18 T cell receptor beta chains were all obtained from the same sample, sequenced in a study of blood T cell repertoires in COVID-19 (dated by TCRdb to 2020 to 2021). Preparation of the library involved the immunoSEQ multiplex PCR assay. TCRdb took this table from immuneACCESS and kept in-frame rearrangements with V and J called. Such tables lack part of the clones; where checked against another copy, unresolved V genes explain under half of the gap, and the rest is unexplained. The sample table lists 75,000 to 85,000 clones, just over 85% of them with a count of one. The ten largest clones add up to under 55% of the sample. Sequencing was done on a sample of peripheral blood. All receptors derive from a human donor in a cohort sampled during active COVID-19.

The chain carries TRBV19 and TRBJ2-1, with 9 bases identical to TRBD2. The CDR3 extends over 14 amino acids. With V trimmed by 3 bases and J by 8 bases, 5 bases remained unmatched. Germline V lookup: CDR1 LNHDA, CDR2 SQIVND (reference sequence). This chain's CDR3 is CASSIGLANDEQFF. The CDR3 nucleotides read TGTGCCAGTAGTATTGGACTAGCGAACGATGAGCAGTTCTTC.

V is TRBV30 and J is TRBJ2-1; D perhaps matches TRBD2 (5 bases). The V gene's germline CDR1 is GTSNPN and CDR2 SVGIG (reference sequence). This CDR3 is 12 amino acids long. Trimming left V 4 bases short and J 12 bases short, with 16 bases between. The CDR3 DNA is TGTGCCTGGACTCGAGGCGGACGGGGGCAGTTCTTC. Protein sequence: CAWTRGGRGQFF. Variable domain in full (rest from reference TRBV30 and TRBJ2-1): SQTIHQWPATLVQPVGSPLSLECTVEGTSNPNLYWYRQAAGRGLQLLFYSVGIGQISSEVPQNLSASRPQDRQFILSSKKLLLSDSGFYLCAWTRGGRGQFFGPGTRLTVL.

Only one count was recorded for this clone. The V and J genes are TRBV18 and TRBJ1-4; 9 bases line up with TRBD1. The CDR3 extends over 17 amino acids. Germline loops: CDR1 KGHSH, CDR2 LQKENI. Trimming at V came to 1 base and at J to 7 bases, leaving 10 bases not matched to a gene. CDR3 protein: CASSPRTMTGGGEKLFF. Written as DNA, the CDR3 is TGTGCCAGCTCACCACGCACAATGACAGGGGGAGGTGAAAAACTGTTTTTT. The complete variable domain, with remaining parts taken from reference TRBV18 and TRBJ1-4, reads NAGVMQNPRHLVRRRGQEARLRCSPMKGHSHVYWYRQLPEEGLKFMVYLQKENIIDESGMPKERFSAEFPKEGPSILRIQQVVRGDSAAYFCASSPRTMTGGGEKLFFGSGTQLSVL.

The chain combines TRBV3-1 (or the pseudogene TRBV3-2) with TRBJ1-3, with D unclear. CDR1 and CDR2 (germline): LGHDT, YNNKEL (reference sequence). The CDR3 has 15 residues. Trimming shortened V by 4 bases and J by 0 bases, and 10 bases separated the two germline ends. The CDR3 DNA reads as TGTGCCAGCAGCCCCCGCGTGAGCTCTGGAAACACCATATATTTT. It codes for CASSPRVSSGNTIYF.

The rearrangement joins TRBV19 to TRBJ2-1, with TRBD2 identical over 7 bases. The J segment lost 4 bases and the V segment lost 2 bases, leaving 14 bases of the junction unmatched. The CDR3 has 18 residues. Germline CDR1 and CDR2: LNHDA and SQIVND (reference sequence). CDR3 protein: CASSIFWGRAQGYNEQFF. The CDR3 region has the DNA TGTGCCAGTAGTATATTTTGGGGGAGGGCCCAGGGTTACAATGAGCAGTTCTTC. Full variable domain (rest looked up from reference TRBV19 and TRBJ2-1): DGGITQSPKYLFRKEGQNVTLSCEQNLNHDAMYWYRQDPGQGLRLIYYSQIVNDFQKGDIAEGYSVSREKKESFPLTVTSAQKNPTAFYLCASSIFWGRAQGYNEQFFGPGTRLTVL.

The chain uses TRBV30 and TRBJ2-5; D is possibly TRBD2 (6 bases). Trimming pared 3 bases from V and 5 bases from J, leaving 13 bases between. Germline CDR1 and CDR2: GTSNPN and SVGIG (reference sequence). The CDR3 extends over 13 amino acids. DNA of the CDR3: TGTGCCTGGAGGCGCGGGGAGTTTGAGACCCAGTACTTC. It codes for CAWRRGEFETQYF.

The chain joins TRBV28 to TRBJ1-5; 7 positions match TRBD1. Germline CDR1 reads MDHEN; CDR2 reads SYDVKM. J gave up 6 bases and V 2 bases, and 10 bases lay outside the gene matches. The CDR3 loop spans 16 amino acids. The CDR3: CASSLVRGLARQPQHF. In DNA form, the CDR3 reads TGTGCCAGCAGTTTAGTTAGGGGGCTTGCTCGTCAGCCCCAGCATTTT. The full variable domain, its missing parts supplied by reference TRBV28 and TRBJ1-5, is DVKVTQSSRYLVKRTGEKVFLECVQDMDHENMFWYRQDPGLGLRLIYFSYDVKMKEKGDIPEGYSVSREKKERFSLILESASTNQTSMYLCASSLVRGLARQPQHFGDGTRLSIL.

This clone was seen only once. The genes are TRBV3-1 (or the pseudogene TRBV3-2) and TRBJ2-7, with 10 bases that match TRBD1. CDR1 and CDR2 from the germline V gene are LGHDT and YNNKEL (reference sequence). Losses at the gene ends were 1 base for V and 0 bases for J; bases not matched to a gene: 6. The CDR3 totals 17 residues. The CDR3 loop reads CASSQVRWTGGSYEQYF. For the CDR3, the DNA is TGTGCCAGCAGCCAAGTCCGGTGGACAGGGGGCTCCTACGAGCAGTACTTC.

The CDR3 DNA reads as TGTGCCTGGAGTCATAACTATGGCTACACCTTC. Translation: CAWSHNYGYTF. J is TRBJ1-2 and V is TRBV30; D unresolved. V was trimmed by 2 bases and J by 1 base, leaving 2 bases between them. CDR3 size: 11 residues. CDR1 and CDR2 from the germline V gene are GTSNPN and SVGIG (reference sequence).

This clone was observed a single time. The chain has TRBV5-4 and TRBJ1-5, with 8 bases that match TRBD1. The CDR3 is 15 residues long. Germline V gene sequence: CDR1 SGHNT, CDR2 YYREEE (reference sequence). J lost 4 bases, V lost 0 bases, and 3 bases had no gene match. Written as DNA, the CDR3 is TGTGCCAGCAGCTTGGATGGACAGGGTAATCAGCCCCAGCATTTT. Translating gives CASSLDGQGNQPQHF. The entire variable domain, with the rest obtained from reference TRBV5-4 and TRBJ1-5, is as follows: ETGVTQSPTHLIKTRGQQVTLRCSSQSGHNTVSWYQQALGQGPQFIFQYYREEENGRGNFPPRFSGLQFPNYSSELNVNALELDDSALYLCASSLDGQGNQPQHFGDGTRLSIL.

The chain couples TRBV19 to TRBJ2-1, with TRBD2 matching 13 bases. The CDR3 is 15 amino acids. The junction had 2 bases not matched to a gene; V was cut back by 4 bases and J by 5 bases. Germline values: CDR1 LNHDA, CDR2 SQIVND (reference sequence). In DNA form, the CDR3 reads TGTGCCAGTAGTAAGGGACTAGCGGGAAACAATGAGCAGTTCTTC. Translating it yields CASSKGLAGNNEQFF.

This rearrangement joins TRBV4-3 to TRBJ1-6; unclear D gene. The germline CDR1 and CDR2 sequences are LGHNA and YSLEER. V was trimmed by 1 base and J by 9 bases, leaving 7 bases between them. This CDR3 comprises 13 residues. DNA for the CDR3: TGCGCCAGCAGCCAAGTTACGGGTTCACCCCTCCACTTT. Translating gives CASSQVTGSPLHF.

CDR3 coding DNA: TGTGCCAGCAGTTTATCAGGGTACCCACATTCACCCCTCCACTTT. This gives the protein CASSLSGYPHSPLHF. This sequence joins TRBV28 and TRBJ1-6; D is possibly TRBD1 (5 bases). V lost 1 base, J lost 8 bases, and 12 bases lay in between. This CDR3 has 15 amino acids. CDR1 is MDHEN, CDR2 SYDVKM, per germline.

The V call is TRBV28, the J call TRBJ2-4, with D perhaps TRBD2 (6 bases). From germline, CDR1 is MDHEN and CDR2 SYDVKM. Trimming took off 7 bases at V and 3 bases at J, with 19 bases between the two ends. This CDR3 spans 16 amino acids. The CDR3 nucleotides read TGTGCCAGCACCCGACGGGACTCTCTCGGCAAAAACATTCAGTACTTC. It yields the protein CASTRRDSLGKNIQYF.

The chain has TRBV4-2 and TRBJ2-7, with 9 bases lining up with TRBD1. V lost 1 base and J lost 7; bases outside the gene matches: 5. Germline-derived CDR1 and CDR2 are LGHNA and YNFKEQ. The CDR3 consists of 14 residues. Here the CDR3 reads CASSQVTGGQEQYF. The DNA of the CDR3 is TGTGCCAGCAGCCAAGTGACAGGGGGGCAGGAGCAGTACTTC.

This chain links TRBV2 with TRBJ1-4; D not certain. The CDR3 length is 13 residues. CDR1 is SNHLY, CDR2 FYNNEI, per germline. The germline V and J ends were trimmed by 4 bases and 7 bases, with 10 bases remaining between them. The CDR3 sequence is CASSGRVGEKLFF. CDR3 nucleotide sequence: TGTGCCAGCAGTGGGAGGGTGGGTGAAAAACTGTTTTTT.

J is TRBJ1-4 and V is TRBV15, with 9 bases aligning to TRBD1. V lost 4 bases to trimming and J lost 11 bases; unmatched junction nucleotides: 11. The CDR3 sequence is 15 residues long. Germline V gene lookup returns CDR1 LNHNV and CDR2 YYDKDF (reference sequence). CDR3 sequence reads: CATSKTAGTGRKLFF. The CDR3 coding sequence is TGTGCCACCAGCAAAACTGCGGGGACAGGGCGTAAACTGTTTTTT.

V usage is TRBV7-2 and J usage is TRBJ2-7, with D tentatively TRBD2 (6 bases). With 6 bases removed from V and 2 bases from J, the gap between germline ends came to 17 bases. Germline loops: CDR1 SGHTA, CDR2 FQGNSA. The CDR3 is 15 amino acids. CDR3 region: CASSFGTSSPYEQYF. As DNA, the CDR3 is TGTGCCAGCAGTTTTGGCACTAGCAGTCCCTACGAGCAGTACTTC.